Listed here are 7 T cell receptor beta chains from one sample, sequenced in a study of early stage breast cancer tumors. Method: immunoSEQ multiplex PCR; TCRdb's copy keeps in-frame clones and lacks some. Of around 31,000 clones in the sample, approximately 70% are singletons; the top ten hold roughly a tenth. The sequenced material came from breast tumor tissue. The source of these receptors is a person between 30 and 45 years old with breast cancer.

As concerns this clone: This same CDR3 is encoded by further DNA sequences in the sample. The gene calls are TRBV30 and TRBJ1-1, with 8 bases lining up with TRBD1. The V segment lost 1 base and the J segment 6 bases; nucleotides outside the gene matches: 10. Germline V gene lookup returns CDR1 GTSNPN and CDR2 SVGIG (reference sequence). There are 15 residues in the CDR3. Here the CDR3 DNA reads TGTGCCTGGAGTGAGCCCCACAGGGGGGTCCCTGAAGCTTTCTTT. It is translated as CAWSEPHRGVPEAFF.

V usage is TRBV2 and J usage is TRBJ1-2, with D perhaps matching TRBD1 (5 bases). The CDR3 consists of 13 residues. V lost 0 bases and J 8 bases, leaving 10 bases between the germline ends. CDR1 and CDR2 from the germline V gene are SNHLY and FYNNEI. The CDR3 bases are TGTGCCAGCAGTGAAGCGGGGGTGAGCGGCTACACCTTC. Translated: CASSEAGVSGYTF.

The chain couples TRBV10-1 to TRBJ2-2, with TRBD1 matching over 9 bases. J was trimmed by 3 bases and V by 8 bases; bases with no gene match: 1. The CDR3 has 13 amino acids. Germline loops: CDR1 WNHNN, CDR2 SYGVQD (reference sequence). CDR3 amino acids: CASRTGDTGELFF. CDR3 bases: TGCGCCAGCCGGACAGGGGACACCGGGGAGCTGTTTTTT.

This clone has only a few counts. The rearrangement joins TRBV5-1 to TRBJ2-3; the match to TRBD2 covers 8 bases. The CDR3 spans 14 residues. Germline CDR1 reads SGHRS; CDR2 reads YFSETQ. Trimming took 0 bases from V and 5 from J; bases not matched to a gene: 2. For the CDR3, the DNA is TGCGCCAGCAGCTTGGGGCTAGCGGGAGATACGCAGTATTTT. Its protein is CASSLGLAGDTQYF. The full variable domain, in which reference TRBV5-1 and TRBJ2-3 provide the parts outside the CDR3, is KAGVTQTPRYLIKTRGQQVTLSCSPISGHRSVSWYQQTPGQGLQFLFEYFSETQRNKGNFPGRFSGRQFSNSRSEMNVSTLELGDSALYLCASSLGLAGDTQYFGPGTRLTVL.

CDR3 amino acids: CASSHPGLAGSYEQYF. In nucleotides, the CDR3 is TGTGCCAGCAGCCATCCAGGACTAGCGGGATCCTACGAGCAGTACTTC. The gene calls are TRBV27 and TRBJ2-7; the match to TRBD2 covers 12 bases. Germline CDR1 and CDR2: MNHEY and SMNVEV (reference sequence). The V gene end was trimmed by 6 bases and the J gene end by 1 base; junction bases not matched to a gene: 7. This CDR3 is 16 amino acids long.

The chain is built from TRBV5-1 and TRBJ1-5, with TRBD1 as a possible D gene (6 bases). The CDR3 runs 14 residues. Germline values: CDR1 SGHRS, CDR2 YFSETQ. Between the trimmed V and J ends, which lost 5 bases and 3 bases, there was a span of 12 bases. As DNA, the CDR3 is TGCGCCAGCAGTCGGGAGGGGGACAATCAGCCCCAGCATTTT. It is translated as CASSREGDNQPQHF.

The J gene is TRBJ2-7, the V gene TRBV6-1, with D perhaps TRBD1 or TRBD2 (5 bases each). The CDR3 runs 13 residues. Per germline, CDR1 MNHNS and CDR2 SASEGT. The V gene lost 6 bases and the J gene lost 3 bases, with 12 bases spanning the gap. The CDR3 DNA sequence: TGTGCCAGCAGCCCCGGGGCTAGCTACGAGCAGTACTTC. Its translation: CASSPGASYEQYF.